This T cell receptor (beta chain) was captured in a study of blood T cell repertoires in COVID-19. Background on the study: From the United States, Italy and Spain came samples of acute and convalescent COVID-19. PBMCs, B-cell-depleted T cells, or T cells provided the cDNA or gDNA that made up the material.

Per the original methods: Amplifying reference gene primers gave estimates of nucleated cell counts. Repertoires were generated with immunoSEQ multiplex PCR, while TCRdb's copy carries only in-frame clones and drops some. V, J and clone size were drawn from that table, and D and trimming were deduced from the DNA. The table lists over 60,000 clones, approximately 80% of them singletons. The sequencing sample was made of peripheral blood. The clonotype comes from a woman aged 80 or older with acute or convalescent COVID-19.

The chain's CDR3 is CASSPRGSGSDTQYF. The CDR3 nucleotides are TGTGCCAGCAGTCCTCGCGGTAGCGGGTCAGATACGCAGTATTTT. V usage is TRBV28 and J usage is TRBJ2-3; TRBD2 matches at 7 bases. Germline V gene lookup returns CDR1 MDHEN and CDR2 SYDVKM. The CDR3 length is 15 residues. With V trimmed by 5 bases and J by 4 bases, 9 bases remained unmatched.